The rows below give T cell receptor beta chains drawn from one sample of a study of early T cells in non-severe SARS-CoV-2 infection. TCRdb reanalysed the 5' RACE reads using MiXCR and keeps one entry per CDR3 protein. The table shows about 33,000 distinct CDR3 sequences, with over 4.5% occurring only once. Sequenced: whole blood. The receptors derive from an adult who was a healthcare worker with PCR-confirmed SARS-CoV-2 infection or an uninfected control (not recorded which). CDR3s include the opening cysteine and the closing phenylalanine or tryptophan. A D gene is named only where the DNA matches it firmly. Not every row has a clone size; where given, it reads once, few, many or a size class.

-	TRBJ2-7	many	TRBV29-1	CSVATARGAEQYF	TGCAGCGTTGCAACAGCTAGGGGCGCCGAGCAGTACTTC
TRBD1	TRBJ1-3	many	TRBV7-2	CASSLGGTGAGNTIYF	TGTGCCAGCAGCTTAGGGGGGACAGGGGCTGGAAACACCATATATTTT
-	TRBJ2-1	many	TRBV19	CASKKEPSSSYNEQFF	TGTGCCAGTAAGAAGGAGCCCTCCAGCTCCTACAATGAGCAGTTCTTC
-	TRBJ2-1	many	TRBV20-1	CSAEGQGHEQFF	TGCAGTGCTGAGGGTCAGGGCCACGAGCAGTTCTTC
TRBD1	TRBJ2-4	many	TRBV11-1	CASSSGTVNIQYF	TGTGCCAGCAGCTCCGGGACAGTTAACATTCAGTACTTC
-	TRBJ1-1	many	TRBV29-1	CSILQVVGTEAFF	TGCAGCATTCTCCAGGTGGTAGGCACTGAAGCTTTCTTT
-	TRBJ2-5	many	TRBV12-3/TRBV12-4	CASSQGTSPETQYF	TGTGCCAGCAGCCAGGGCACCTCCCCGGAGACCCAGTACTTC
-	TRBJ1-1	-	TRBV5-8	CASTPEGYSTEAFF	TGTGCCAGCACCCCAGAGGGTTATAGCACTGAAGCTTTCTTT
TRBD1	TRBJ2-6	many	TRBV3-1	CASSQGAGGYSGANVLTF	TGTGCCAGCAGCCAAGGGGCAGGGGGATACTCTGGGGCCAACGTCCTGACTTTC
-	TRBJ1-6	few	TRBV2	CASSPFTGIPSPLHF	TGTGCCAGCAGTCCTTTTACAGGGATTCCTTCACCCCTCCACTTT
-	TRBJ1-2	-	TRBV2	CASSELPRYGYTF	TGTGCCAGCAGTGAACTGCCAAGGTATGGCTACACCTTC
TRBD1	TRBJ2-1	many	TRBV3-1	CASSHWDRFNEQFF	TGTGCCAGCAGCCATTGGGACAGGTTCAATGAGCAGTTCTTC
-	TRBJ2-2	many	TRBV29-1	CSASTTGELFF	TGCAGCGCCTCGACAACCGGGGAGCTGTTTTTT
-	TRBJ2-1	many	TRBV18	CASSPGGGPYNEQFF	TGTGCCAGCTCACCTGGTGGGGGGCCCTACAATGAGCAGTTCTTC
TRBD1	TRBJ1-6	-	TRBV10-3	CAISGQGPDSPLHF	TGTGCCATCAGCGGACAGGGGCCTGATTCACCCCTCCACTTT
TRBD1	TRBJ1-5	many	TRBV20-1	CSAPLGPGGRGNQPQHF	TGCAGTGCCCCCCTTGGGCCAGGGGGCAGGGGCAATCAGCCCCAGCATTTT